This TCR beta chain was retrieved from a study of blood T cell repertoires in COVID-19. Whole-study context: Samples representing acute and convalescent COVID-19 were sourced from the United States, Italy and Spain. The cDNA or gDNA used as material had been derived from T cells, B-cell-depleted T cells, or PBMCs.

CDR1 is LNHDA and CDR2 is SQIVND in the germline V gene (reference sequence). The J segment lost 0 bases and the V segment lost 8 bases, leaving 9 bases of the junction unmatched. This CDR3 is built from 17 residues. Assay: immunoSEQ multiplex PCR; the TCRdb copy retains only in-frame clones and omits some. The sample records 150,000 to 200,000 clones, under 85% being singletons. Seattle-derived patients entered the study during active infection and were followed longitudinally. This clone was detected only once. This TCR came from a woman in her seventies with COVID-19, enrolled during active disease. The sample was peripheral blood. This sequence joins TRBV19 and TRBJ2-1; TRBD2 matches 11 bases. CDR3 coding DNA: TGTGCCAGTTCTAGACTAGCGGGAACGTCCTCCTACAATGAGCAGTTCTTC. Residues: CASSRLAGTSSYNEQFF.